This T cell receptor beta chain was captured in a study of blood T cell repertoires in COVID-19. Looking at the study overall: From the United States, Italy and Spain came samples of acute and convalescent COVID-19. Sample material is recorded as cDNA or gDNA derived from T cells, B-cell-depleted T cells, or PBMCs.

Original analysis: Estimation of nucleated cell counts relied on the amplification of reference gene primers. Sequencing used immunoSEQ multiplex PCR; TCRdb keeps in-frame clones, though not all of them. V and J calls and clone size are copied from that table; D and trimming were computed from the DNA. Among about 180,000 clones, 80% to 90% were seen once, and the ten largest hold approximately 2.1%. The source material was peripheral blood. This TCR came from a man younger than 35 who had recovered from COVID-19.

CDR3 loop: CASSLLGVAEQYF. The DNA for the CDR3 is TGCGCCAGCAGCTTGTTAGGGGTAGCCGAGCAGTACTTC. The chain employs TRBV5-1 and TRBJ2-7; weak D call: TRBD1 (5 bases). Deletions cut 1 base from V and 6 bases from J, with 11 bases between. Germline CDR1 reads SGHRS; CDR2 reads YFSETQ. CDR3 size: 13 residues. Full variable domain (rest looked up from reference TRBV5-1 and TRBJ2-7): KAGVTQTPRYLIKTRGQQVTLSCSPISGHRSVSWYQQTPGQGLQFLFEYFSETQRNKGNFPGRFSGRQFSNSRSEMNVSTLELGDSALYLCASSLLGVAEQYFGPGTRLTVT.